Below are 7 T cell receptor beta chains sequenced from a single sample in a study of shared clonotypes between healthy human individuals. The table came from immunoSEQ multiplex PCR; TCRdb's copy has only in-frame clones and leaves some out. The sample shows about 2 million clones, 85% to 95% of them seen only once. Sequenced material: naive CD4+ T cells sorted from blood. Subset meaning: CD45RA+ positively selected. The receptors were sampled from a man in his late teens or twenties in good health.

J is TRBJ2-7 and V is TRBV9; 7 nucleotides match TRBD1. This CDR3 region has 14 residues. Germline CDR1 is SGDLS and CDR2 is YYNGEE. V lost 4 bases to trimming and J lost 0 bases; unmatched junction nucleotides: 4. CDR3 DNA sequence: TGTGCCAGCAGCACCTGGGACAGCTCCTACGAGCAGTACTTC. Its protein is CASSTWDSSYEQYF.

The chain joins TRBV30 to TRBJ1-2; maybe TRBD1 (5 bases). The germline V gene encodes CDR1 GTSNPN and CDR2 SVGIG (reference sequence). This CDR3 has 13 amino acids. The ends were cut back, 2 bases at V and 8 bases at J, with 15 bases in the middle. The CDR3 spells CAWSPLAGWGYTF. For the CDR3, the DNA is TGTGCCTGGAGTCCGTTGGCAGGGTGGGGCTACACCTTC.

This sequence joins TRBV11-2 and TRBJ2-1; 10 nucleotides agree with TRBD2. Germline V gene sequence: CDR1 SGHAT, CDR2 FQNNGV. The CDR3 runs 18 residues. J was trimmed by 7 bases and V by 1 base; bases with no gene match: 13. The chain's CDR3 is CASSLAGLATMVGNEQFF. Here the CDR3 DNA reads TGTGCCAGCAGCTTAGCGGGACTAGCGACTATGGTAGGGAATGAGCAGTTCTTC.

This clone has just one count. The chain carries TRBV27 and TRBJ1-2; TRBD1 might be the D (6 bases). Trimming pared 6 bases from V and 8 bases from J, leaving 16 bases between. The CDR3 totals 13 residues. Germline CDR1 is MNHEY and CDR2 is SMNVEV (reference sequence). CDR3 amino acids: CASRPVGGPGYTF. For the CDR3, the DNA is TGTGCCAGCAGGCCGGTGGGGGGGCCGGGCTACACCTTC.

This rearrangement joins TRBV28 to TRBJ2-3, with 8 bases fitting TRBD1. The junction had 9 bases not matched to a gene; V was cut back by 5 bases and J by 5 bases. Per the germline V gene, CDR1 is MDHEN and CDR2 is SYDVKM. This CDR3 spans 15 amino acids. The CDR3, as DNA: TGTGCCAGCAGTCTTACCAGGGGGCAAAGAGATACGCAGTATTTT. This codes for CASSLTRGQRDTQYF.

With regard to this clone: Other DNA sequences in the sample encode the same CDR3. This chain uses TRBV19 with TRBJ2-5; the match to TRBD1 covers 7 bases. The CDR3 contains 14 residues. The J segment lost 2 bases and the V segment lost 7 bases, leaving 7 bases of the junction unmatched. CDR1 is LNHDA and CDR2 is SQIVND in the germline V gene (reference sequence). This CDR3 is CASTPGRGQETQYF. The CDR3 DNA reads TGTGCCAGTACCCCTGGCAGGGGGCAAGAGACCCAGTACTTC. Full variable domain (missing parts from reference TRBV19 and TRBJ2-5): DGGITQSPKYLFRKEGQNVTLSCEQNLNHDAMYWYRQDPGQGLRLIYYSQIVNDFQKGDIAEGYSVSREKKESFPLTVTSAQKNPTAFYLCASTPGRGQETQYFGPGTRLLVL.

This chain uses TRBV7-2 with TRBJ2-2; TRBD1 matches at 9 bases. Germline trimming cut 5 bases from V and 2 bases from J; bases unmatched to any gene: 3. Germline V CDR1 and CDR2: SGHTA, FQGNSA. The CDR3 loop spans 15 amino acids. The CDR3 is CASSGTGSNTGELFF. The CDR3 DNA sequence: TGTGCCAGCAGCGGGACAGGGAGCAACACCGGGGAGCTGTTTTTT. Filled out from reference TRBV7-2 and TRBJ2-2, the complete variable domain reads GAGVSQSPSNKVTEKGKDVELRCDPISGHTALYWYRQSLGQGLEFLIYFQGNSAPDKSGLPSDRFSAERTGGSVSTLTIQRTQQEDSAVYLCASSGTGSNTGELFFGEGSRLTVL.